Below, one T cell receptor (beta chain) is given with its context. These data originate in a study of blood T cell repertoires in COVID-19. CDR3 size: 17 residues. The V gene's germline CDR1 is SGDLS and CDR2 YYNGEE. Germline trimming cut 0 bases from V and 5 bases from J; bases unmatched to any gene: 12. The data were produced by immunoSEQ multiplex PCR, yet TCRdb's version contains in-frame clones alone and is incomplete. The sample has approximately 160,000 clones; about 85% are singletons. Sequenced input: peripheral blood. The clonotype comes from a man in his fifties or sixties who had recovered from COVID-19. The rearrangement uses TRBV9 and TRBJ2-7; 9 bases agree with TRBD2. In nucleotides, the CDR3 is TGTGCCAGCAGCGTAGGACACCGCGGCGGGGGGGCGGACGAGCAGTACTTC. Translated, it gives CASSVGHRGGGADEQYF.